Presented here are 5 T cell receptor beta chains from one specimen sequenced in a study of shared clonotypes between healthy human individuals. Sequencing used immunoSEQ multiplex PCR; TCRdb keeps in-frame clones, though not all of them. In the table there are some 2.3 million clones, 93% of which are singletons. Sequencing was performed on naive CD4+ T cells from PBMCs. Subset in this sample: CD45RA+ positively selected. The source of these receptors is a man aged 18-30 years in good health. Some clones in this sample may be carry-over from other donors' samples.

V usage is TRBV7-6 and J usage is TRBJ2-1; possibly TRBD1 or TRBD2 for D (6 bases each). CDR3 size: 14 residues. CDR1 is SGHVS, CDR2 FNYEAQ, per germline. Trimming took 4 bases from V and 6 from J, leaving 13 bases between them. The CDR3 protein is CASSSQGSGNEQFF. CDR3 DNA: TGTGCCAGCAGCTCACAGGGTAGCGGCAATGAGCAGTTCTTC.

Comment on this clone: The same CDR3 arises from other DNA sequences in this sample as well. The V and J genes are TRBV2 and TRBJ2-7; TRBD1 aligns across 8 bases. The CDR3 contains 13 residues. Germline V lookup: CDR1 SNHLY, CDR2 FYNNEI. V shed 4 bases and J 4 bases; nucleotides not matched to a gene: 3. The CDR3 loop reads CASSGTGGYEQYF. The CDR3 region has the DNA TGTGCCAGCAGTGGAACAGGGGGTTACGAGCAGTACTTC.

In its sample, this clone was seen a few times. The V gene is TRBV30, the J gene TRBJ1-1; TRBD1 matches 7 bases. V was clipped by 2 bases and J by 1 base; unmatched bases: 7. The CDR3 sequence is 15 residues long. Germline V gives CDR1 GTSNPN, CDR2 SVGIG (reference sequence). The CDR3 coding sequence is TGTGCCTGGAGTTCCCCGGACAGGAAGAACACTGAAGCTTTCTTT. Translated, it gives CAWSSPDRKNTEAFF.

The chain carries TRBV19 and TRBJ2-3; 14 positions agree with TRBD2. CDR1 is LNHDA, CDR2 SQIVND, per germline (reference sequence). The CDR3 loop spans 15 amino acids. V lost 4 bases, J lost 9 bases, and 6 bases stayed unmatched. CDR3: CASSTTGLAGVTQYF. As DNA, the CDR3 is TGTGCCAGTAGTACTACGGGACTAGCGGGAGTAACGCAGTATTTT.

The chain is built from TRBV18 and TRBJ1-1; no definite D call. This CDR3 region has 15 residues. Germline V gene sequence: CDR1 KGHSH, CDR2 LQKENI. The V end lost 3 bases, the J end lost 4 bases, and 15 bases lay between the germline ends. CDR3 region: CASSPQRQLGTEAFF. The CDR3, as DNA: TGTGCCAGCTCACCGCAACGGCAACTGGGCACTGAAGCTTTCTTT.